Listed below are T cell receptor beta chains from one sample, sequenced in a study of T cell repertoires in cytomegalovirus infection. Each CDR3 protein gets one entry after TCRdb re-called the reads with MiXCR. The data contain some 940,000 distinct CDR3 sequences, 31% of them seen just once; the ten biggest clones take up 13%. Their antigens are not known. Sample: cultured CD8+ T cells from PBMCs, taken from culture after CMV antigen stimulation. All receptors come from a human donor in good health (CMV status not recorded). Some clones in this sample may be carry-over from other donors' samples. Both conserved end residues are part of each CDR3. The D gene is left open where the match is weak. Only some rows state a clone size, as once, few, many or a class for expanded clones.

D	V	J	size	CDR3	DNA
TRBD1	TRBV12-3/TRBV12-4	TRBJ1-3	.	CANSVYRGPGNTIYF	TGTGCCAACAGTGTGTACAGGGGGCCAGGAAACACCATATATTTT
.	TRBV12-3/TRBV12-4	TRBJ2-7	few	CASRKKDRGPLYEQYF	TGTGCCAGCAGGAAGAAGGACCGGGGGCCTCTTTACGAGCAGTACTTC
.	TRBV2	TRBJ1-6	.	CASSDYGLSSYNSPLHF	TGTGCCAGCAGTGACTACGGGCTGAGCTCCTATAATTCACCCCTCCACTTT
TRBD1	TRBV7-6	TRBJ2-2	few	CASSFRQGLTGELFF	TGTGCCAGCAGCTTTCGACAGGGCCTCACCGGGGAGCTGTTTTTT
.	TRBV7-6	TRBJ1-1	.	CASSSGTLGGAFF	TGTGCCAGCAGCTCGGGGACATTGGGCGGAGCTTTCTTT
.	TRBV7-3	TRBJ2-2	many	CASSLDSKELFF	TGTGCCAGCAGCTTGGACAGTAAGGAGCTGTTTTTT
TRBD2	TRBV7-2	TRBJ2-3	.	CVSSPAGRSTDTQYF	TGTGTCAGCAGTCCAGCGGGGAGAAGCACAGATACGCAGTATTTT
.	TRBV7-9	TRBJ1-6	few	CASSNDSGRRSPLHF	TGTGCCAGCAGCAATGACTCAGGGCGGAGGTCACCCCTCCACTTT
TRBD2	TRBV7-4	TRBJ2-5	.	CAGSRTSPETQYF	TGTGCCGGCAGCCGGACTAGCCCAGAGACCCAGTACTTC
.	TRBV28	TRBJ2-2	few	CASSFWSQTTGELFF	TGTGCCAGCAGTTTTTGGTCCCAAACAACCGGGGAGCTGTTTTTT
.	TRBV12-3/TRBV12-4	TRBJ1-4	.	CASSFMAQATTNEKLFF	TGTGCCAGCAGTTTCATGGCTCAGGCGACAACTAATGAAAAACTGTTTTTT
.	TRBV28	TRBJ2-2	.	CASSLLQENANTGELFF	TGTGCCAGCAGTTTGCTACAGGAAAATGCGAACACCGGGGAGCTGTTTTTT
.	TRBV7-4	TRBJ2-1	.	CASSTQGPPRDEQFF	TGTGCCAGCAGCACACAGGGTCCCCCTCGGGATGAGCAGTTCTTC
TRBD2	TRBV15	TRBJ2-1	.	CATSRAPGLAAYNEQFF	TGTGCCACCAGCAGAGCTCCGGGACTAGCGGCCTACAATGAGCAGTTCTTC
TRBD1	TRBV7-8	TRBJ2-1	many	CASSVQGAGNEQFF	TGTGCCAGCAGCGTCCAGGGGGCCGGGAATGAGCAGTTCTTC
TRBD1	TRBV19	TRBJ1-5	once	CASSWVSGQNQPQHF	TGTGCCAGTAGTTGGGTTTCGGGACAGAATCAGCCCCAGCATTTT
TRBD1	TRBV7-6	TRBJ1-2	.	CAMGQAFYGYTF	TGTGCCATGGGACAGGCCTTCTATGGCTACACCTTC
.	TRBV29-1	TRBJ1-2	.	CSVYTGIHGYTF	TGCAGCGTCTACACAGGGATCCATGGCTACACCTTC
.	TRBV15	TRBJ2-3	.	CATSPLAGRTDTQYF	TGTGCCACCAGCCCTCTGGCGGGCCGCACAGATACGCAGTATTTT
.	TRBV27	TRBJ2-3	few	CASTEAGGRRMDTDTQYF	TGTGCCAGCACTGAGGCCGGGGGCCGCCGAATGGACACAGATACGCAGTATTTT
TRBD2	TRBV7-6	TRBJ2-2	many	CASSPIAGFTGELFF	TGTGCCAGCAGTCCCATAGCGGGTTTCACCGGGGAGCTGTTTTTT
.	TRBV7-2	TRBJ2-1	many	CASSLNGPLSNEQFF	TGTGCCAGCAGCTTAAACGGACCGCTTAGCAATGAGCAGTTCTTC
.	TRBV3-1	TRBJ2-1	.	CASRIEGGGGNEQFF	TGTGCCAGCAGGATCGAGGGGGGAGGTGGTAATGAGCAGTTCTTC
.	TRBV19	TRBJ2-3	few	CATKAGLPDTQYF	TGTGCCACCAAGGCGGGCCTCCCAGATACGCAGTATTTT
.	TRBV5-6	TRBJ1-1	.	CASSEQGLEAFF	TGTGCCAGCAGCGAACAGGGACTCGAAGCTTTCTTT
.	TRBV5-4	TRBJ1-1	few	CASSQGLATEAFF	TGTGCCAGCAGCCAAGGATTAGCCACTGAAGCTTTCTTT
.	TRBV7-8	TRBJ2-7	many	CASSSMTSHYEQYF	TGTGCCAGCAGCTCCATGACAAGCCATTACGAGCAGTACTTC
TRBD1	TRBV7-9	TRBJ1-2	many	CASSPGQGRNYGYTF	TGTGCCAGCAGCCCCGGACAGGGACGTAACTATGGCTACACCTTC
TRBD2	TRBV7-8	TRBJ2-1	many	CASSSRVRAGAYNEQFF	TGTGCCAGCAGCTCACGGGTTAGAGCGGGGGCTTACAATGAGCAGTTCTTC
TRBD1	TRBV6-5	TRBJ2-1	many	CASRQGGNEQFF	TGTGCCAGCAGACAGGGGGGCAATGAGCAGTTCTTC
.	TRBV7-6	TRBJ2-1	.	CASSSEAGADEQFF	TGTGCCAGCAGCTCCGAGGCGGGGGCCGATGAGCAGTTCTTC